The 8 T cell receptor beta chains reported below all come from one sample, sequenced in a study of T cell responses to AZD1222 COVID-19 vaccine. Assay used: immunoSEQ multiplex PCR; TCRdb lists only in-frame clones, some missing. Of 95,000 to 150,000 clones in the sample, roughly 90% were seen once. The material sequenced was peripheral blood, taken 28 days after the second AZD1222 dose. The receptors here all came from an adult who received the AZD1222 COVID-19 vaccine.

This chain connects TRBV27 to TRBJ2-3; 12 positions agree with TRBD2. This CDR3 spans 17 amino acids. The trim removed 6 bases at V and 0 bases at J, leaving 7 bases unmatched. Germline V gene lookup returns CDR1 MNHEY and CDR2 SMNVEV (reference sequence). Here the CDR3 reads CASSKTSGGPSTDTQYF. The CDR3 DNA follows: TGTGCCAGCAGCAAGACTAGCGGGGGCCCTAGCACAGATACGCAGTATTTT.

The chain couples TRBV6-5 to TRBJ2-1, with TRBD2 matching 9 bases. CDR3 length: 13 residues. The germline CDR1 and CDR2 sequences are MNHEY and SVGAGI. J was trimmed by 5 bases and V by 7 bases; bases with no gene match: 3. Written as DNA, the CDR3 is TGTGCCAGCAAGCGGGGGGCCCACAATGAGCAGTTCTTC. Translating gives CASKRGAHNEQFF.

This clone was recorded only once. The CDR3 region is CASSQTGGGYTF. Written as DNA, the CDR3 is TGTGCCAGCAGCCAGACAGGGGGCGGCTACACCTTC. The V call is TRBV11-2, the J call TRBJ1-2, with TRBD1 matching over 10 bases. The CDR3 spans 12 residues. In germline, CDR1 is SGHAT, CDR2 FQNNGV. Losses at the gene ends were 5 bases for V and 8 bases for J; bases not matched to a gene: 2. Variable domain in full (rest from reference TRBV11-2 and TRBJ1-2): EAGVAQSPRYKIIEKRQSVAFWCNPISGHATLYWYQQILGQGPKLLIQFQNNGVVDDSQLPKDRFSAERLKGVDSTLKIQPAKLEDSAVYLCASSQTGGGYTFGSGTRLTVV.

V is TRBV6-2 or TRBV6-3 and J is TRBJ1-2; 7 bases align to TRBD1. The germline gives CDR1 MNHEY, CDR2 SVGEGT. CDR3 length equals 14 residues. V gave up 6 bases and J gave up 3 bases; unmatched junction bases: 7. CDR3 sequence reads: CASSSSGTDYGYTF. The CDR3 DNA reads TGTGCCAGCAGCTCGTCCGGGACAGACTATGGCTACACCTTC.

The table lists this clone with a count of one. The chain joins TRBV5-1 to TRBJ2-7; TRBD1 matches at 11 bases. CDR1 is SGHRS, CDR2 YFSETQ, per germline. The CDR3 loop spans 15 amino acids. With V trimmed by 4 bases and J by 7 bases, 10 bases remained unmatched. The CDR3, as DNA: TGCGCCAGCAGCCAAAGGACAGGGGGCGGTGGGGAGCAGTACTTC. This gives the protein CASSQRTGGGGEQYF.

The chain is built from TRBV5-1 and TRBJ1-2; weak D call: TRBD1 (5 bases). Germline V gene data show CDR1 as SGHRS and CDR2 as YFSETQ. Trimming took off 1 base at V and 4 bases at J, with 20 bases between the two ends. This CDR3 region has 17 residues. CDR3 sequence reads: CASSLQMGPSPGYGYTF. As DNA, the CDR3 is TGCGCCAGCAGCTTGCAAATGGGACCTTCCCCGGGCTATGGCTACACCTTC.

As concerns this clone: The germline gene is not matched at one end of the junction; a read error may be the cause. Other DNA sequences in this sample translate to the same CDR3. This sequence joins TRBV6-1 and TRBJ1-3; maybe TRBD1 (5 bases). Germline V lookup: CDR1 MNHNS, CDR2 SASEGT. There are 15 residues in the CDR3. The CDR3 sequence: CASSEGRGSGNTIYF. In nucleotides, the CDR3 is TGTGCCAGCAGTGAAGGGAGGGGCTCTGGAAACACTATATATTTT.

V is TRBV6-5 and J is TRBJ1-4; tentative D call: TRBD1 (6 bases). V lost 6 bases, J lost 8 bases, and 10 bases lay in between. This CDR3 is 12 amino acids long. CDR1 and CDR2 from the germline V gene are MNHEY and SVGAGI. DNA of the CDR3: TGTGCCAGCAGACAGGGAAGGGAAAAACTGTTTTTT. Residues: CASRQGREKLFF.